This T cell receptor (beta chain) was retrieved from a study of shared clonotypes between healthy human individuals. In the study's own analysis: Junction-only immunoSEQ data arrived without quality scores, meaning filtering differed. Sequenced by immunoSEQ multiplex PCR; TCRdb stores in-frame clones only, minus some. That table is the source of V, J and clone size, and D and trimming were worked out from the DNA. The repertoire consists of about 2.1 million clones, with about 94% occurring once and the leading ten covering about 1.6%. It was CD45RO-negative cells, positively selected for CCR7, that made up naive CD8 cells, with terminally differentiated effector memory CD45RA+ cells excluded. Study outcomes and limitations: Rarefaction indicated that sorted-subset sequencing remained incomplete although depth was large. With few donors, the genetic and exposure-history diversity represented was limited.

This clone was detected once. Its cognate antigen is unknown. The clonotype originates from a man in his late teens or twenties in good health. Some clones in this sample may be carry-over from other donors' samples. Source material: naive CD8+ T cells from PBMCs.

The CDR3 loop reads CASSPWVAGGDEQYF. CDR3 sequence (DNA): TGTGCCAGCAGCCCATGGGTAGCAGGGGGGGACGAGCAGTACTTC. The chain carries TRBV6-1 and TRBJ2-7, with D tentatively TRBD1 or TRBD2 (7 bases each). Trimming removed 6 bases at V and 5 bases at J, with 20 bases between. The CDR3 length is 15 residues. Germline values: CDR1 MNHNS, CDR2 SASEGT.